This TCR beta chain comes out of a study of long-term antiretroviral therapy in people with HIV. Runs used v3.0 of the immunoSEQ assay and were done at survey level. Method: immunoSEQ multiplex PCR; TCRdb's copy keeps in-frame clones and lacks some. The sample shows about 19,000 clones, roughly 91% of them seen only once. This clone has just one count. Looked up from germline, CDR1 is SGHAT and CDR2 is FQNNGV. This CDR3 is 14 amino acids long. J lost 6 bases, V lost 1 base, and 3 bases had no gene match. The clonotype originates from a man aged 50-59 years with HIV. The J gene is TRBJ2-3, the V gene TRBV11-2, with 8 nucleotides matching TRBD1. The specimen comprised unsorted PBMCs, sampled 3 years after starting antiretroviral therapy. CDR3 loop: CASSLVRDRDTQYF. DNA for the CDR3: TGTGCCAGCAGCTTAGTGCGGGACAGGGATACGCAGTATTTT. Full variable domain (rest looked up from reference TRBV11-2 and TRBJ2-3): EAGVAQSPRYKIIEKRQSVAFWCNPISGHATLYWYQQILGQGPKLLIQFQNNGVVDDSQLPKDRFSAERLKGVDSTLKIQPAKLEDSAVYLCASSLVRDRDTQYFGPGTRLTVL.